The 14 T cell receptor beta chains presented below share a single source sample, sequenced in a study of ipilimumab plus nivolumab after autologous stem cell transplantation. TCRdb's table, derived via immunoSEQ multiplex PCR, lists solely in-frame clones and lacks some. The data show around 9,300 clones, about 72% seen once. The material was PBMCs, obtained in a trial of ipilimumab plus nivolumab as post-transplant consolidation. Every receptor here comes from a female donor with multiple myeloma.

This rearrangement joins TRBV6-5 to TRBJ1-1; the D gene is possibly TRBD1 (6 bases). Trimming took off 4 bases at V and 1 base at J, with 7 bases between the two ends. The CDR3 has 13 residues. The germline V gene encodes CDR1 MNHEY and CDR2 SVGAGI. CDR3 sequence: CASSWDTNTEAFF. For the CDR3, the DNA is TGTGCCAGCAGTTGGGACACGAACACTGAAGCTTTCTTT.

V is TRBV27 and J is TRBJ1-1; 10 bases map to TRBD1. The ends lost 5 bases at V and 0 bases at J; junction bases unmatched: 12. The length of the CDR3 is 18 residues. The germline CDR1 and CDR2 sequences are MNHEY and SMNVEV (reference sequence). The CDR3 sequence is CASSPSMGQGYLNTEAFF. In nucleotides, the CDR3 is TGTGCCAGCAGTCCGTCCATGGGACAGGGGTATTTGAACACTGAAGCTTTCTTT.

This clone has more than one count but fewer than ten. The V call is TRBV5-8, the J call TRBJ2-7; D not certain. This CDR3 spans 12 amino acids. Germline assignment: CDR1 SGHTS and CDR2 YDEGEE. Deletions cut 4 bases from V and 0 bases from J, with 5 bases between. Written as DNA, the CDR3 is TGTGCCAGCAGCCCTAGCTCCTACGAGCAGTACTTC. The encoded protein is CASSPSSYEQYF.

The gene calls are TRBV6-1 and TRBJ2-7, with 9 bases lining up with TRBD1. Trimming removed 6 bases from V and 4 bases from J; junction bases left unmatched: 10. This CDR3 has 15 residues. CDR1 MNHNS and CDR2 SASEGT come from the germline V gene. The CDR3 nucleotides read TGTGCCAGCAGCCTGGGGGGGACAGGGAGGTACGAGCAGTACTTC. This encodes CASSLGGTGRYEQYF.

The gene calls are TRBV11-3 and TRBJ2-7, with no clear D. Germline V gene sequence: CDR1 SGHNT, CDR2 YENEEA. Trimming took 2 bases from V and 3 from J, leaving 14 bases between them. The CDR3 runs 15 residues. This CDR3 reads CASSLLSGSYYEQYF. In DNA form, the CDR3 reads TGTGCCAGCAGCTTACTGTCCGGGTCTTACTACGAGCAGTACTTC.

CDR3 sequence (DNA): TGCGCCAGCCACCCTGGGGAGCAGAAGGAGACCCAGTACTTC. It yields the protein CASHPGEQKETQYF. This chain connects TRBV5-1 to TRBJ2-5, with D maybe TRBD2 (5 bases). Germline V gene lookup returns CDR1 SGHRS and CDR2 YFSETQ. V lost 7 bases and J lost 5, with 18 bases in between. This CDR3 has 14 amino acids.

The DNA of the CDR3 is TGTGCCAGCAGACCCCTTGAGGGGAGCTCTGGGGCCAACGTCCTGACTTTC. Amino acids: CASRPLEGSSGANVLTF. The chain joins TRBV27 to TRBJ2-6; the D gene could be TRBD1 or TRBD2 (5 bases each). The CDR3 contains 17 residues. With 6 bases removed from V and 0 bases from J, the gap between germline ends came to 15 bases. CDR1 and CDR2 (germline): MNHEY, SMNVEV (reference sequence).

V usage is TRBV6-1 and J usage is TRBJ1-5; D unclear. With 3 bases removed from V and 0 bases from J, the gap between germline ends came to 12 bases. The V gene's germline CDR1 is MNHNS and CDR2 SASEGT. This CDR3 comprises 16 residues. Written as DNA, the CDR3 is TGTGCCAGCAGTGACTTGGTTGGGTATAGCAATCAGCCCCAGCATTTT. Protein sequence: CASSDLVGYSNQPQHF.

In its sample, this clone was seen once. The rearrangement links TRBV28 to TRBJ1-1, with 8 bases matching TRBD1. The germline V gene has CDR1 MDHEN and CDR2 SYDVKM. CDR3 length equals 15 residues. The V segment lost 5 bases and the J segment 4 bases; nucleotides outside the gene matches: 9. This chain's CDR3 is CASSPGGAGSTEAFF. CDR3 nucleotide sequence: TGTGCCAGCAGTCCAGGGGGCGCAGGGAGCACTGAAGCTTTCTTT. Full variable domain (remainder filled in from reference TRBV28 and TRBJ1-1): DVKVTQSSRYLVKRTGEKVFLECVQDMDHENMFWYRQDPGLGLRLIYFSYDVKMKEKGDIPEGYSVSREKKERFSLILESASTNQTSMYLCASSPGGAGSTEAFFGQGTRLTVV.

This clone turned up a few times. One end of the junction fails to match germline, which may point to a read error. The chain joins TRBV11-2 to TRBJ2-7; D not certain. The germline V gene encodes CDR1 SGHAT and CDR2 FQNNGV. The CDR3 is made up of 15 amino acids. CDR3 sequence reads: CASSLEWVRSYEQYF. The CDR3, as DNA: TGTGCCAGCAGCCTAGAGTGGGTCCGGTCCTACGAGCAGTACTTC.

The chain recombines TRBV28 with TRBJ2-2; D gene unclear. The germline gives CDR1 MDHEN, CDR2 SYDVKM. V was pared by 5 bases and J by 9 bases, with 10 bases between. The CDR3 has 12 residues. The CDR3 loop reads CASSVEFRELFF. The CDR3 DNA follows: TGTGCCAGCAGTGTTGAGTTCAGGGAGCTGTTTTTT.

The rearrangement uses TRBV7-2 and TRBJ2-3; 7 nucleotides agree with TRBD2. The trim removed 4 bases at V and 2 bases at J, leaving 15 bases unmatched. Germline values: CDR1 SGHTA, CDR2 FQGNSA. CDR3 size: 18 residues. The CDR3: CASSSNPWGEGITDTQYF. Here the CDR3 DNA reads TGTGCCAGCAGCTCCAATCCATGGGGGGAGGGTATCACAGATACGCAGTATTTT.

This clone occurred a few times. The chain is built from TRBV27 and TRBJ2-3; 8 bases fit TRBD2. V lost 1 base, J lost 0 bases, and 6 bases stayed unmatched. This CDR3 region has 17 residues. Germline V gene data show CDR1 as MNHEY and CDR2 as SMNVEV (reference sequence). Written as DNA, the CDR3 is TGTGCCAGCAGTTTATTTCCGGGAGGGAGGAGCACAGATACGCAGTATTTT. Translation: CASSLFPGGRSTDTQYF.

The chain recombines TRBV28 with TRBJ1-2; the match to TRBD1 covers 9 bases. CDR1 MDHEN and CDR2 SYDVKM come from the germline V gene. With 3 bases clipped from V and 4 bases from J, the junction kept 6 bases outside the gene matches. There are 15 residues in the CDR3. CDR3 residues: CASSFITGGTYGYTF. The DNA of the CDR3 is TGTGCCAGCAGTTTTATAACAGGGGGCACCTATGGCTACACCTTC.